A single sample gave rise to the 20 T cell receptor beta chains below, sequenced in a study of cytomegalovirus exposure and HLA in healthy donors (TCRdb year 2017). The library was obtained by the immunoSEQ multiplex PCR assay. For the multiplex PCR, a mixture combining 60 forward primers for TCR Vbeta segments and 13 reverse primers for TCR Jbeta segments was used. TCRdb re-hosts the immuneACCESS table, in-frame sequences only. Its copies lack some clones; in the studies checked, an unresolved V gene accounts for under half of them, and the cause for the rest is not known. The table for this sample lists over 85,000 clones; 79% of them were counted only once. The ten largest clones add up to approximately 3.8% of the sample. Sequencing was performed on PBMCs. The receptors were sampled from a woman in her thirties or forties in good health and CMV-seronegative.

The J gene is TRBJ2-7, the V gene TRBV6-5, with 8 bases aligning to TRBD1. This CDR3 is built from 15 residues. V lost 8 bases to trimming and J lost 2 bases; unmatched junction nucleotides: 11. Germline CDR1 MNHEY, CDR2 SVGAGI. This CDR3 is CASQARGQVPYEQYF. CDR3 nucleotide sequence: TGTGCCAGCCAGGCCAGGGGGCAGGTCCCCTACGAGCAGTACTTC.

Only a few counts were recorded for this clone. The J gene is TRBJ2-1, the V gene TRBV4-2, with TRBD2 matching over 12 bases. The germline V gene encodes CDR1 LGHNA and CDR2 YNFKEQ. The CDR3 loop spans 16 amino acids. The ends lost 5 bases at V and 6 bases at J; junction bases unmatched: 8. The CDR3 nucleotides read TGTGCCAGCAGCTACCAACTAGCGGGGGGAGTCAATGAGCAGTTCTTC. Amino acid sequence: CASSYQLAGGVNEQFF.

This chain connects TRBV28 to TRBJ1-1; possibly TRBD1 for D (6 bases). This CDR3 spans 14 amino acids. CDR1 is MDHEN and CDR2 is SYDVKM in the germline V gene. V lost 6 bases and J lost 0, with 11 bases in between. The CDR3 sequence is CASRKQGMNTEAFF. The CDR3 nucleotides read TGTGCCAGCAGGAAACAGGGTATGAACACTGAAGCTTTCTTT.

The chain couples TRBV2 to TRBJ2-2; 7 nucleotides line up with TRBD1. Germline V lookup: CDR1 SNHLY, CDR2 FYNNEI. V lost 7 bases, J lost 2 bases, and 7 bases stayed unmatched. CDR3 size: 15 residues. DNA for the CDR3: TGTGCCAGCATGTCCGGGACAGCAAACACCGGGGAGCTGTTTTTT. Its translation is CASMSGTANTGELFF. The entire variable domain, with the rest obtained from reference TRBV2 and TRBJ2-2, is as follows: EPEVTQTPSHQVTQMGQEVILRCVPISNHLYFYWYRQILGQKVEFLVSFYNNEISEKSEIFDDQFSVERPDGSNFTLKIRSTKLEDSAMYFCASMSGTANTGELFFGEGSRLTVL.

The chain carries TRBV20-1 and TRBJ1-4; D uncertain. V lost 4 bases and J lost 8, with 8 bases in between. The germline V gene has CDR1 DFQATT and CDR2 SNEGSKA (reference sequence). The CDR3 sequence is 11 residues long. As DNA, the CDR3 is TGCAGTGCTATACGCGGAGAAAAACTGTTTTTT. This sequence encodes CSAIRGEKLFF.

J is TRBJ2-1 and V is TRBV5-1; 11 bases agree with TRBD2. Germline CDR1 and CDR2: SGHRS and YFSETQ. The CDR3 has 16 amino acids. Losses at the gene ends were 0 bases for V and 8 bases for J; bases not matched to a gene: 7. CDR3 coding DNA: TGCGCCAGCAGCTTGGTTTTTAGCGGGGGGGCCTATGAGCAGTTCTTC. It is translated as CASSLVFSGGAYEQFF.

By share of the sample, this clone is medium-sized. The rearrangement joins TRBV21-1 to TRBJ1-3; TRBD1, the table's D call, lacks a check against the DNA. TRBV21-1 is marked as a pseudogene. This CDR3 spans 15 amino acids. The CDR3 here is CASSTGTVSGNTIYF. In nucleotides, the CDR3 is TGTGCCAGCAGCACCGGGACAGTCTCTGGAAACACCATATATTTT.

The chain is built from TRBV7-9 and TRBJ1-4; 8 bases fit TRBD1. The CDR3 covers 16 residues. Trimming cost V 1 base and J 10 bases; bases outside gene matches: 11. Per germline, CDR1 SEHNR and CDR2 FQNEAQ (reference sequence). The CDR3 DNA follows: TGTGCCAGCAGCTTAGTGGAGTCAGGGGGCTTCGGAAAACTGTTTTTT. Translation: CASSLVESGGFGKLFF.

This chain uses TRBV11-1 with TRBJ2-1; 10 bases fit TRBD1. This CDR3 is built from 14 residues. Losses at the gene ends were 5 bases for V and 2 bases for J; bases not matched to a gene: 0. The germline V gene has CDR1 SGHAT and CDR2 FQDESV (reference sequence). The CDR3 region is CASSGQGAYNEQFF. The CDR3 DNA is TGTGCCAGCAGCGGACAGGGGGCCTACAATGAGCAGTTCTTC.

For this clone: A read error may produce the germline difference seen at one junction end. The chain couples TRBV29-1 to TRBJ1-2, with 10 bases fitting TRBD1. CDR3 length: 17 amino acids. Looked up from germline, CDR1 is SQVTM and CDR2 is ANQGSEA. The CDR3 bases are TGCAGCGTTGAAGATCGAGACAGGGGGCGAAAGGACTATGGCTACCCCTTC. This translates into CSVEDRDRGRKDYGYPF.

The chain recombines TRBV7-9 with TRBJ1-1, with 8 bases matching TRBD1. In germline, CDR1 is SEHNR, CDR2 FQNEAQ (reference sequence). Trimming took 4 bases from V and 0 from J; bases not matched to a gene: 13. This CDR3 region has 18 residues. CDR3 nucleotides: TGTGCCAGCAGCTCGCCGGGGGACCAGGGGGCCCTGAACACTGAAGCTTTCTTT. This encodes CASSSPGDQGALNTEAFF.

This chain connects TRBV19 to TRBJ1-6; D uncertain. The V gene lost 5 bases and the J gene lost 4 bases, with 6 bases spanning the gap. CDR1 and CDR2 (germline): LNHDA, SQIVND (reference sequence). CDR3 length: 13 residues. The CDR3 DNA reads TGTGCCAGTAGTTCGGGATATAATTCACCCCTCCACTTT. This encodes CASSSGYNSPLHF.

This chain's CDR3 is CASSFSGQVNTEAFF. CDR3 nucleotides: TGTGCCAGCAGCTTTTCCGGACAGGTAAACACTGAAGCTTTCTTT. V and J are TRBV7-9 and TRBJ1-1; 7 bases match TRBD1. J gave up 2 bases and V 3 bases, and 6 bases lay outside the gene matches. Germline V gene sequence: CDR1 SEHNR, CDR2 FQNEAQ (reference sequence). This CDR3 is 15 amino acids long.

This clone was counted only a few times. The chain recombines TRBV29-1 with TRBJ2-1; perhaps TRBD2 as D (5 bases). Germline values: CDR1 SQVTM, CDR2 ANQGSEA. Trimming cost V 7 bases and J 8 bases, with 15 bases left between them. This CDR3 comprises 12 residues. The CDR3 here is CSGSYGRDEQFF. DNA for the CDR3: TGCAGCGGCTCCTATGGGCGGGATGAGCAGTTCTTC.

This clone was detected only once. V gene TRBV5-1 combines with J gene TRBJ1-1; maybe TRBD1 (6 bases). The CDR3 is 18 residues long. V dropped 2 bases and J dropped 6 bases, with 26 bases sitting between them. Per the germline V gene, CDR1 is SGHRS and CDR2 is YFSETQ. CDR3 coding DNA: TGCGCCAGCAGCTTACACCGGGACAATCACCGGCGGATCTCTGAAGCTTTCTTT. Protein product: CASSLHRDNHRRISEAFF.

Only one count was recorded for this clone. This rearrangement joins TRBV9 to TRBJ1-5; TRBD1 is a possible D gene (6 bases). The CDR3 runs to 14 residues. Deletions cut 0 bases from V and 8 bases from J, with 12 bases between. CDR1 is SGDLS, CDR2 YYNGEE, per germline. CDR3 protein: CASSVGVQGEPQHF. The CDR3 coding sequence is TGTGCCAGCAGCGTAGGGGTACAGGGAGAGCCCCAGCATTTT.

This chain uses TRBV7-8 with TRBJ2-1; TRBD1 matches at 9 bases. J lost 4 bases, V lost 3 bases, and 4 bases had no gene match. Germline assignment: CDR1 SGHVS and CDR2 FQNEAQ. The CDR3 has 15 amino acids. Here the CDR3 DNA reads TGTGCCAGCAGCTTGGGGACAGGGAGTTACAATGAGCAGTTCTTC. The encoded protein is CASSLGTGSYNEQFF.

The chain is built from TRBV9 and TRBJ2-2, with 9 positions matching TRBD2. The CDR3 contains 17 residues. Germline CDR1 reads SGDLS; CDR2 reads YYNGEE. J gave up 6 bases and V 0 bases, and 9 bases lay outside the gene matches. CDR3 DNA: TGTGCCAGCAGCGTAGAGAGCGGGGGGCCTAGTCCCGGGGAGCTGTTTTTT. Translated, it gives CASSVESGGPSPGELFF.

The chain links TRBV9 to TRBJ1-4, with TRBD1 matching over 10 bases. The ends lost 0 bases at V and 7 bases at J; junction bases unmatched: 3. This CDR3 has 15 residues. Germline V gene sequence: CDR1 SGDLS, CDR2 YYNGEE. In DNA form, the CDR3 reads TGTGCCAGCAGCGTAGTAGGGACAGGGGCTGAAAAACTGTTTTTT. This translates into CASSVVGTGAEKLFF.

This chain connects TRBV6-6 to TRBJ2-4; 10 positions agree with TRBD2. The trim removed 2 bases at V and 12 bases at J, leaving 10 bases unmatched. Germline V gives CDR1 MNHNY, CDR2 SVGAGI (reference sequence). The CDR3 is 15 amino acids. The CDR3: CASSYQTSGPENQYF. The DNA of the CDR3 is TGTGCCAGCAGTTACCAGACTAGCGGGCCGGAAAATCAGTACTTC.